This note documents a single T cell receptor (beta chain) sequence. What it recognizes is unknown. This sample was taken from a study of multiple sclerosis patients with progressive multifocal leukoencephalopathy. Noted time point: approximately 12 months of natalizumab therapy. Samples T1 and T2 were drawn at 6 and 12 months of therapy, respectively. Synthetic inline TR CDR3 controls covering all V-J pairings were spiked into each PCR. Some clones are missing from TCRdb's copy, which holds only in-frame ones; the method was immunoSEQ multiplex PCR. The sample records some 25,000 clones, 75% to 95% being singletons. General study findings and limits: Most PML patients had lower entropy, suggesting less diverse TRB repertoires.

The source was PBMCs, collected from a patient treated with natalizumab. The TCR comes from a man between 25 and 39 years old with multiple sclerosis.

CDR3 bases: TGTGCCAGTAGTATCTACAGGGGGCCCAACTATGGCTACACCTTC. This sequence encodes CASSIYRGPNYGYTF. J is TRBJ1-2 and V is TRBV19, with 9 bases fitting TRBD1. V shed 3 bases and J 2 bases; nucleotides not matched to a gene: 4. Per germline, CDR1 LNHDA and CDR2 SQIVND (reference sequence). The CDR3 spans 15 residues.